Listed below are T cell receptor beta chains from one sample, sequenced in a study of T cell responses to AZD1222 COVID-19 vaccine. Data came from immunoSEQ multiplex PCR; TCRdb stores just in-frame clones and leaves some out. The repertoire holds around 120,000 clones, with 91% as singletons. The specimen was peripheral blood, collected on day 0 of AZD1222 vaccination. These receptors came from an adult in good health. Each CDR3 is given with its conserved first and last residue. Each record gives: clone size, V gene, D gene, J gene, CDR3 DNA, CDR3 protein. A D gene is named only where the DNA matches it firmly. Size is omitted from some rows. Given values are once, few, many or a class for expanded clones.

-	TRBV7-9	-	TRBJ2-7	TGTGCCAGCAGCCGCGGAAGGCCCGAGCAGTACTTC	CASSRGRPEQYF
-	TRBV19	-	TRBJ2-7	TGTGCCAGTCGGTTAAGCGGTTCCTACGAGCAGTACTTC	CASRLSGSYEQYF
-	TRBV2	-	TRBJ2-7	TGTGCCAGCAGTATCGGGGGAGGCGGCACCTACGAGCAGTACTTC	CASSIGGGGTYEQYF
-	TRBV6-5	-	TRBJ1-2	TGTGCCAGCAGCCATTTTCTCGAAGGCTATGGCTACACCTTC	CASSHFLEGYGYTF
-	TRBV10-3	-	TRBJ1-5	TGTGCCATCGGGCAGGGTAATCAGCCCCAGCATTTT	CAIGQGNQPQHF
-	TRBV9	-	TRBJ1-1	TGTGCCAACCACCTCAGGGTAAGGCTCCTTTTACTGAACACTGAAGCTTTCTTT	CANHLRVRLLLLNTEAFF
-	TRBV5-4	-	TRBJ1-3	TGTGCCAGCAGCCTGGGGGTTGACTCTGGAAACACCATATATTTT	CASSLGVDSGNTIYF
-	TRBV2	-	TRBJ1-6	TGTGCCAGCAGTGTGGGGATGGATTCACCCCTCCACTTT	CASSVGMDSPLHF
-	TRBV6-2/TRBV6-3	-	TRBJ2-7	TGTGCCAGCAGTTATGGGATCTCCTACGAGCAGTACTTC	CASSYGISYEQYF
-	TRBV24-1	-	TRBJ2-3	TGTGCCACCGGACGCGGAGTCGGTACGCAGTATTTT	CATGRGVGTQYF
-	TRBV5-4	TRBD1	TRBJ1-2	TGTGCCAGCAGCGTTAACACCGGGACAGGGTATGGCTACACCTTC	CASSVNTGTGYGYTF
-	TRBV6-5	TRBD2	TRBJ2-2	TGTGCCAGCAGTCTCATAGCGGGACTCTCCGGGGAGCTGTTTTTT	CASSLIAGLSGELFF
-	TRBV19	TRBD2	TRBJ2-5	TGTGCCAGTAGCAAGGGACTAAAAGAGACCCAGTACTTC	CASSKGLKETQYF
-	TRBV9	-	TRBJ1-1	TGTGCCAGCAGCGTAGAGGGACGTGAACTGGACACTGAAGCTTTCTTT	CASSVEGRELDTEAFF
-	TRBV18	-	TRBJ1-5	TGTGCCAGCTCCCTCGACAGTCCCAATCAGCCCCAGCATTTT	CASSLDSPNQPQHF
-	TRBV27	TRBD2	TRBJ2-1	TGTGCCAGCAGCTCGGGACTACATCTCAATGAGCAGTTCTTC	CASSSGLHLNEQFF
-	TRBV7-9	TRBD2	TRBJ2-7	TGTGCCAGCAGCTTCCCTAGCGGGAGGGCCCCCTACGAGCAGTACTTC	CASSFPSGRAPYEQYF
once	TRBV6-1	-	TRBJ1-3	TGTGCCAGCAGTGAAGGGGTTTACTCTGGAAACACCATATATTTT	CASSEGVYSGNTIYF
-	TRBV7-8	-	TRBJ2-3	TGTGCCAGCAGCCGTGGGGTGACGGATACGCAGTATTTT	CASSRGVTDTQYF
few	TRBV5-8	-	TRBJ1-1	TGTGCCAGCAGCCCCGGGCCCCCCACTGAAGCTTTCTTT	CASSPGPPTEAFF
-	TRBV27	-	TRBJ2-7	TGTGCCAGCAGTCCGTTTAGGGGGGAAGTGGACGAGCAGTACTTC	CASSPFRGEVDEQYF
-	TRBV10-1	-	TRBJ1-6	TGCGCCAGCAGTGAGGGTTCACCCCTCCACTTT	CASSEGSPLHF
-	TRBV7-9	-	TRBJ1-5	TGTGCCAGCAGCTCGTACAGGGACAATCAGCCCCAGCATTTT	CASSSYRDNQPQHF
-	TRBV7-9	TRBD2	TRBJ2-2	TGTGCCAGCAGCTTGCGGGAGGTGCCCGGGGAGCTGTTTTTT	CASSLREVPGELFF
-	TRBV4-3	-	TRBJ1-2	TGCGCCAGCAGCCAAGATCCTGGCAGGGGAGGGAATAACTATGGCTACACCTTC	CASSQDPGRGGNNYGYTF
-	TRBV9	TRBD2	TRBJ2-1	TGTGCCAGCAGCGTGTCGGGGAGGGACAATGAGCAGTTCTTC	CASSVSGRDNEQFF
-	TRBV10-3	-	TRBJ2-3	TGTGCCATCAGTGAGTCAGGGCTAGCTATTACAGATACGCAGTATTTT	CAISESGLAITDTQYF
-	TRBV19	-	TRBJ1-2	TGTGCCAGTAGGCCGGGGGGGGACTATGGCTACACCTTC	CASRPGGDYGYTF
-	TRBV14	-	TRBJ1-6	TGTGCCAGCAGCCAGGGTTTTAATTCACCCCTCCACTTT	CASSQGFNSPLHF
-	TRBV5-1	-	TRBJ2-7	TGCGCCAGCAGCTTGTCCGAGGGTCCCCCCTACGAGCAGTACTTC	CASSLSEGPPYEQYF
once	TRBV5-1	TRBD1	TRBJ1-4	TGCGCCAGCACCCCACTCAGGACAGGGGGGAATGAAAAACTGTTTTTT	CASTPLRTGGNEKLFF
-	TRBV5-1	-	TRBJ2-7	TGCGCCAGCAGCCTCCCCAACTCCTACGAGCAGTACTTC	CASSLPNSYEQYF
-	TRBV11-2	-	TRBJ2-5	TGTGCCAGCAGCCTTAGGGCTAATCAAGAGACCCAGTACTTC	CASSLRANQETQYF
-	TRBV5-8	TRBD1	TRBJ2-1	TGTGCCAGCAGCTTGGAGTTCGGGACAGGGGTCGACAATGAGCAGTTCTTC	CASSLEFGTGVDNEQFF
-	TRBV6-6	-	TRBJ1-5	TGTGCCAGCAGTCCGATTAGCAATCAGCCCCAGCATTTT	CASSPISNQPQHF
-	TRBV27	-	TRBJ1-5	TGTGCCAGCAGTTCCTTACCCCCTGGCCGAAATCAGCCCCAGCATTTT	CASSSLPPGRNQPQHF
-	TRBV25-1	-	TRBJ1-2	TGTGCCAGCAGTGATAATCGAGTCCGGACCTATGGCTACACCTTC	CASSDNRVRTYGYTF
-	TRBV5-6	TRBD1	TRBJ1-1	TGTGCCAGCAGCCCCCGGGACAGGGTGGTGAACACTGAAGCTTTCTTT	CASSPRDRVVNTEAFF
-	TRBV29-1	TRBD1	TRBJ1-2	TGCAGCGTTGCCTCGGACAGGAACTATGGCTACACCTTC	CSVASDRNYGYTF
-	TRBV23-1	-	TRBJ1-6	TGCGCCAGCAGTACCTCCCACCGGGGGGGGCGTTATTCACCCCTCCACTTT	CASSTSHRGGRYSPLHF
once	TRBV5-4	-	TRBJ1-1	TGTGCCAGCAGCAGGGGGAACCTTGAAGCTTTCTTT	CASSRGNLEAFF
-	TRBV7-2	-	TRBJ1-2	TGTGCCAGCAGCTTAGTAGGTGGAGACTCCTATGGCTACACCTTC	CASSLVGGDSYGYTF